This T cell receptor beta chain was sequenced for a study of cytomegalovirus exposure and HLA in healthy donors. It was with 60 Vbeta and 13 Jbeta primers that the PCR ran. Assay: immunoSEQ multiplex PCR; the TCRdb copy retains only in-frame clones and omits some. The repertoire holds approximately 110,000 clones, with about 59% as singletons. General study results and limits: Data from an earlier analysis indicated that most TCR beta V segments were productive either about 90% or about 30% of the time.

CDR3 size: 13 residues. From germline, CDR1 is ENHRY and CDR2 SYGVKD. V lost 10 bases to trimming and J lost 2 bases; unmatched junction nucleotides: 7. This clone has only one observation. Antigen: not known. This chain joins TRBV10-3 and TRBJ2-5; 7 nucleotides match TRBD1. Sequenced: PBMCs. This receptor was obtained from a man younger than 45 in good health and CMV-seropositive. CDR3 DNA: TGTGCCACCAGCAGCAGGGGGCAAGAGACCCAGTACTTC. Encoded protein: CATSSRGQETQYF.